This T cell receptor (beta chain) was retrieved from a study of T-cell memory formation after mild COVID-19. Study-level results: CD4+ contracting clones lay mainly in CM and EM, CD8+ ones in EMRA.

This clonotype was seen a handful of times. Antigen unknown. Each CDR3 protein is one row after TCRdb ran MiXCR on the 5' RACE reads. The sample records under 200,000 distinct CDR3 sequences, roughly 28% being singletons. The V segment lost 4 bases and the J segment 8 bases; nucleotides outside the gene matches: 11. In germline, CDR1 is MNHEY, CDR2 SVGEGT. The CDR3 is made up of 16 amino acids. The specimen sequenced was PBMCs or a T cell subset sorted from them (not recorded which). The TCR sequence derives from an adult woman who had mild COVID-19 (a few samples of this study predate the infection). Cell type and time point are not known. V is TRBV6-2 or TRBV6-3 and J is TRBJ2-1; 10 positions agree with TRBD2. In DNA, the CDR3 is TGTGCCAGCAGTTCCCGACTAAGCGGGAGGGCGGATGAGCAGTTCTTC. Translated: CASSSRLSGRADEQFF.